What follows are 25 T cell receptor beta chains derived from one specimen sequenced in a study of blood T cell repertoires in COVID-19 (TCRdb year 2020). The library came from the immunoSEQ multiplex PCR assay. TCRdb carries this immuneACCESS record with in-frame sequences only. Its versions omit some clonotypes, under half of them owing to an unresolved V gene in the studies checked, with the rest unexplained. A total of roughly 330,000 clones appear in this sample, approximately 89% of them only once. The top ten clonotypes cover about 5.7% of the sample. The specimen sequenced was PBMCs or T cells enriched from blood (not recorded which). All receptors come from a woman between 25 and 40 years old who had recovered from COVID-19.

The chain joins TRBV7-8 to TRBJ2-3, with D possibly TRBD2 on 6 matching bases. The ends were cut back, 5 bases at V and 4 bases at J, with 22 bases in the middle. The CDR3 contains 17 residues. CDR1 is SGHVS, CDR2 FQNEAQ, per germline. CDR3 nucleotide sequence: TGTGCCAGCAGCCACGGGGGTCGGGAAGTCAGTTCAGATACGCAGTATTTT. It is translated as CASSHGGREVSSDTQYF.

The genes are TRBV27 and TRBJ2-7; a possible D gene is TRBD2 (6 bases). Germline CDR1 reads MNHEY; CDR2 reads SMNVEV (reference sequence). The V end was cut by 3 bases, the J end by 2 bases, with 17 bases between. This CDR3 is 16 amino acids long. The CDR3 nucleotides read TGTGCCAGCAGTTTCTTGGTCGGGGGTGGCCCCTACGAGCAGTACTTC. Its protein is CASSFLVGGGPYEQYF.

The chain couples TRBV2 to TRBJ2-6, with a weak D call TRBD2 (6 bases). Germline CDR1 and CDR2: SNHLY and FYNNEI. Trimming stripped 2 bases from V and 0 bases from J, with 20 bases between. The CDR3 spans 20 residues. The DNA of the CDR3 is TGTGCCAGCAGTGAATGGGATGTGCGGGGAAGGAGCTCTGGGGCCAACGTCCTGACTTTC. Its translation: CASSEWDVRGRSSGANVLTF.

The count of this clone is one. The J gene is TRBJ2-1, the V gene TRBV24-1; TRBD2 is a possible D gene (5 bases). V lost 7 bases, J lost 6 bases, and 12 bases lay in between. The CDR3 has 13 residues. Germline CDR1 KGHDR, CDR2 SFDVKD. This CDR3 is CATRERRINEQFF. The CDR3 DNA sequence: TGTGCCACCAGGGAACGGAGGATCAATGAGCAGTTCTTC.

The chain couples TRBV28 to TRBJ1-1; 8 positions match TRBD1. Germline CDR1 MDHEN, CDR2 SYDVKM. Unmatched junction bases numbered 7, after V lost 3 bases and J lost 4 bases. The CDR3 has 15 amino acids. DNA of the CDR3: TGTGCCAGCAGTTTTCTGCAGGGGGCGCCCACTGAAGCTTTCTTT. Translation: CASSFLQGAPTEAFF.

The CDR3 nucleotides are TGTGCCAGCAGTGAAGTTGGGCGAAGCATACCCCACGGCTACACCTTC. This codes for CASSEVGRSIPHGYTF. This chain links TRBV6-1 with TRBJ1-2; D unclear. V lost 1 base, J lost 8 bases, and 20 bases lay in between. Germline V lookup: CDR1 MNHNS, CDR2 SASEGT. The CDR3 totals 16 residues.

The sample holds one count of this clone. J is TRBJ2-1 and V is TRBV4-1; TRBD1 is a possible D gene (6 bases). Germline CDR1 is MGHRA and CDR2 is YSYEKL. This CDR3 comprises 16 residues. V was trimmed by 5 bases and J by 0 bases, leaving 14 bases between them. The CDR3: CASSFRRGGSYNEQFF. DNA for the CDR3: TGCGCCAGCAGCTTCCGGCGAGGGGGCTCCTACAATGAGCAGTTCTTC.

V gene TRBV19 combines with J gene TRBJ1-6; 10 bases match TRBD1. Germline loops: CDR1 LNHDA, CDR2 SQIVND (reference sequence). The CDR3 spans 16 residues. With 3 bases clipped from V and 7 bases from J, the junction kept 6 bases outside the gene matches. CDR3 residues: CASSMTGGEWNSPLHF. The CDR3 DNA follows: TGTGCCAGTAGTATGACAGGGGGCGAGTGGAATTCACCCCTCCACTTT.

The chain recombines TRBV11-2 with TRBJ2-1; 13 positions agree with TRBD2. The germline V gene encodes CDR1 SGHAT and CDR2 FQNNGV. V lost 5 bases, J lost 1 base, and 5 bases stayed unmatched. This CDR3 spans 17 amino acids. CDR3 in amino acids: CASSATSGGTSYNEQFF. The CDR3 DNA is TGTGCCAGCAGCGCGACTAGCGGGGGGACTTCCTACAATGAGCAGTTCTTC.

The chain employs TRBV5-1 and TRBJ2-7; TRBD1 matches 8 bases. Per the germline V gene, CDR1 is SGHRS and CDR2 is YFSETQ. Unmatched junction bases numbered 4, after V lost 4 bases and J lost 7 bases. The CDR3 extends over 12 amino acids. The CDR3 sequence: CASSKGQGEQYF. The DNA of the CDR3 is TGCGCCAGCAGCAAAGGACAGGGAGAGCAGTACTTC.

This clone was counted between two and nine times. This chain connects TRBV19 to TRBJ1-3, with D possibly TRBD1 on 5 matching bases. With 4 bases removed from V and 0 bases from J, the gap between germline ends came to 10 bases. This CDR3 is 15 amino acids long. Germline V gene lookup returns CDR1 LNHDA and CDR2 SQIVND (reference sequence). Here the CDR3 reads CASSKGAISGNTIYF. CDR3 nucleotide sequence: TGTGCCAGTAGTAAAGGGGCGATCTCTGGAAACACCATATATTTT.

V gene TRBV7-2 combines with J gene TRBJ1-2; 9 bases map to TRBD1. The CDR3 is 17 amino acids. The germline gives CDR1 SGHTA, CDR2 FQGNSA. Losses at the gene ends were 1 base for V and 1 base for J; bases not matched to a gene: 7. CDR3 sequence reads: CASSLGDRGYDNYGYTF. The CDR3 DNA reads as TGTGCCAGCAGCTTAGGAGACAGGGGGTACGATAACTATGGCTACACCTTC.

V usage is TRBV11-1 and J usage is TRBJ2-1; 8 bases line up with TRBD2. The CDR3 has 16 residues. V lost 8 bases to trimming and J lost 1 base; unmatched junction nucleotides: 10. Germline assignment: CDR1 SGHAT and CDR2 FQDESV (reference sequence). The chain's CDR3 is CASAPRIAGSYNEQFF. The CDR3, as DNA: TGTGCCAGCGCCCCCCGGATAGCGGGGTCCTACAATGAGCAGTTCTTC.

CDR3 sequence reads: CAISESGLAGTGSGELFF. As DNA, the CDR3 is TGTGCCATCAGTGAGTCGGGACTAGCGGGAACAGGGTCCGGGGAGCTGTTTTTT. The chain couples TRBV10-3 to TRBJ2-2; 13 bases are a match to TRBD2. The V gene end was trimmed by 0 bases and the J gene end by 6 bases; junction bases not matched to a gene: 7. Germline-derived CDR1 and CDR2 are ENHRY and SYGVKD. There are 18 residues in the CDR3.

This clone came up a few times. The CDR3 is CASSMTRNNEKLFF. As DNA, the CDR3 is TGTGCCAGTAGTATGACAAGAAATAATGAAAAACTGTTTTTT. This chain uses TRBV19 with TRBJ1-4; D is undetermined. Looked up from germline, CDR1 is LNHDA and CDR2 is SQIVND (reference sequence). The V gene lost 3 bases and the J gene lost 4 bases, with 9 bases spanning the gap. CDR3 length: 14 amino acids.

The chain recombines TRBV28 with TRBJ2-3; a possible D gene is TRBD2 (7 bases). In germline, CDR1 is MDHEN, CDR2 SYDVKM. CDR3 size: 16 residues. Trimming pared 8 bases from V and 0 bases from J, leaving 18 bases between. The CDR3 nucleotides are TGTGCCAGCCGCGCAAGGGGGGGAGCTAGCACAGATACGCAGTATTTT. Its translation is CASRARGGASTDTQYF.

The CDR3 here is CASSLTSGVTDTQYF. CDR3 DNA sequence: TGTGCCAGCTCCTTGACTAGCGGGGTCACAGATACGCAGTATTTT. The rearrangement uses TRBV18 and TRBJ2-3; 11 bases align to TRBD2. This CDR3 contains 15 residues. V was clipped by 6 bases and J by 2 bases; unmatched bases: 4. Germline CDR1 and CDR2: KGHSH and LQKENI.

The CDR3 reads CASSVVTGGLDIQYF. The CDR3 DNA is TGTGCCAGCAGCGTAGTGACGGGGGGCCTAGACATTCAGTACTTC. This chain links TRBV9 with TRBJ2-4; TRBD2 might be the D (7 bases). CDR1 is SGDLS, CDR2 YYNGEE, per germline. Trimming removed 0 bases from V and 8 bases from J, with 15 bases in between. CDR3 length: 15 amino acids.

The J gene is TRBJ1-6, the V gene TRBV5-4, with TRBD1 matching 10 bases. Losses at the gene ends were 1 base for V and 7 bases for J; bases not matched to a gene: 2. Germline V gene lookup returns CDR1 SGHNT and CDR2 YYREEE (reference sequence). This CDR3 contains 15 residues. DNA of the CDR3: TGTGCCAGCAGCTTGAGGACAGGGGGAAATTCACCCCTCCACTTT. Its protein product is CASSLRTGGNSPLHF.

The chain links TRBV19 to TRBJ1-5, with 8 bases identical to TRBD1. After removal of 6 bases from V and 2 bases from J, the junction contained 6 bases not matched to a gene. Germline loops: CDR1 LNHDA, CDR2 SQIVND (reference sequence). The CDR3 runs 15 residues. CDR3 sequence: CASRIQGAGNQPQHF. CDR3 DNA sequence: TGTGCCAGTAGAATCCAGGGGGCTGGCAATCAGCCCCAGCATTTT. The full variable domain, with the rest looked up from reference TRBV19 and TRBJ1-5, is DGGITQSPKYLFRKEGQNVTLSCEQNLNHDAMYWYRQDPGQGLRLIYYSQIVNDFQKGDIAEGYSVSREKKESFPLTVTSAQKNPTAFYLCASRIQGAGNQPQHFGDGTRLSIL.

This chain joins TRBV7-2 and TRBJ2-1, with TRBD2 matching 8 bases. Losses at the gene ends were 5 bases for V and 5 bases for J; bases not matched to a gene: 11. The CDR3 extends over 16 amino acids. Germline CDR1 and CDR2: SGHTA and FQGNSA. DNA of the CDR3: TGTGCCAGCAGCCCCCAAGGCCGGGGGGGCAACAATGAGCAGTTCTTC. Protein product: CASSPQGRGGNNEQFF.

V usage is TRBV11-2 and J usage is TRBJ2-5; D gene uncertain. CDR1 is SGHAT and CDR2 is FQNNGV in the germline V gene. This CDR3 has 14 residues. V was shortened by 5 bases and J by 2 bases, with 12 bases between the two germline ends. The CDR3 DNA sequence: TGTGCCAGCAGCCCCGAAGTAGTACAAGAGACCCAGTACTTC. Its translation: CASSPEVVQETQYF.

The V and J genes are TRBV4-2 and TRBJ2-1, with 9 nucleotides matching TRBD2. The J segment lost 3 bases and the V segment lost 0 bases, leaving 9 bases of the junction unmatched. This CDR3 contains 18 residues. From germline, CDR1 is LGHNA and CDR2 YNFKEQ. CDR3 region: CASSQDPGGGARYNEQFF. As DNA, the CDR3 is TGTGCCAGCAGCCAAGATCCCGGCGGGGGGGCCCGCTACAATGAGCAGTTCTTC.

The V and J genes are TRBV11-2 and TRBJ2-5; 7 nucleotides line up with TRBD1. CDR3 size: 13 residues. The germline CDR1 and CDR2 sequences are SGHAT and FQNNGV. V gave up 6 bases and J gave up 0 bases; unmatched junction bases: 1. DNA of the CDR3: TGTGCCAGCAGTCAGGGGGACCAAGAGACCCAGTACTTC. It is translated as CASSQGDQETQYF.

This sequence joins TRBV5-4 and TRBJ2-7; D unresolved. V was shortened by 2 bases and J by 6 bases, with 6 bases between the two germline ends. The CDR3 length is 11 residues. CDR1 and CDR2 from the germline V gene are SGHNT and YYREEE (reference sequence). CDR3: CASSLSGEQYF. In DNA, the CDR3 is TGTGCCAGCAGCTTATCAGGCGAGCAGTACTTC.